These 29 T cell receptor beta chains came from one sample sequenced in a study of T cells after yellow fever vaccination. TCRdb used MiXCR to reprocess the 5' RACE reads, holding one entry per CDR3 protein. Here the sample spans about 58,000 distinct CDR3 sequences, approximately 7% being singletons. Sequenced here: CD8+ T cells sorted from PBMCs, sampled on the day of the first yellow fever vaccination. The receptors were sampled from a man younger than 30 who received the YFV17D yellow fever vaccine.

This clonotype was observed at least ten times. The J gene is TRBJ2-7, the V gene TRBV4-3, with a tentative D call TRBD2 (6 bases). The germline gives CDR1 LGHNA, CDR2 YSLEER. V dropped 0 bases and J dropped 0 bases, with 9 bases sitting between them. The CDR3 totals 15 residues. Written as DNA, the CDR3 is TGCGCCAGCAGCCAAGATTGGGACTCCTCCTACGAGCAGTACTTC. Encoded protein: CASSQDWDSSYEQYF.

This clonotype was counted ten times or more. The rearrangement links TRBV27 to TRBJ2-7; possible D gene TRBD1, 6 bases. The CDR3 extends over 14 amino acids. Germline-derived CDR1 and CDR2 are MNHEY and SMNVEV (reference sequence). The ends were cut back, 5 bases at V and 4 bases at J, with 15 bases in the middle. CDR3 DNA sequence: TGTGCCAGCAGTCCCGGGACACCTAATTACGAGCAGTACGTC. As protein: CASSPGTPNYEQYV.

This clonotype was counted at least ten times. The CDR3 loop is CASSVGTGGRTEAFF. The CDR3 DNA is TGCGCCAGCAGCGTCGGGACAGGGGGTCGGACTGAAGCTTTCTTT. This chain connects TRBV5-1 to TRBJ1-1, with 11 bases lining up with TRBD1. With 4 bases clipped from V and 5 bases from J, the junction kept 7 bases outside the gene matches. Germline CDR1 SGHRS, CDR2 YFSETQ. The CDR3 has 15 residues. The variable domain in full, completed from reference TRBV5-1 and TRBJ1-1, reads KAGVTQTPRYLIKTRGQQVTLSCSPISGHRSVSWYQQTPGQGLQFLFEYFSETQRNKGNFPGRFSGRQFSNSRSEMNVSTLELGDSALYLCASSVGTGGRTEAFFGQGTRLTVV.

The table lists this clonotype with a few counts. The chain recombines TRBV29-1 with TRBJ1-1; no reliable D call. The CDR3 consists of 12 residues. Germline V gene data show CDR1 as SQVTM and CDR2 as ANQGSEA. V was trimmed by 6 bases and J by 4 bases, leaving 12 bases between them. The CDR3 loop is CSVGIMGTEAFF. In DNA form, the CDR3 reads TGCAGCGTAGGAATTATGGGCACTGAAGCTTTCTTT.

In its sample, this clonotype was seen many times. The chain has TRBV7-3 and TRBJ2-1; D perhaps matches TRBD2 (5 bases). The ends were cut back, 6 bases at V and 3 bases at J, with 9 bases in the middle. This CDR3 region has 13 residues. The germline CDR1 and CDR2 sequences are SGHTA and FQGTGA. CDR3 DNA: TGTGCCAGCAGTCAAGACTACTACAATGAGCAGTTCTTC. This encodes CASSQDYYNEQFF.

This clonotype was recorded at least ten times. The chain links TRBV9 to TRBJ2-7; 11 bases match TRBD1. Per germline, CDR1 SGDLS and CDR2 YYNGEE. This CDR3 is built from 15 residues. The junction had 7 bases not matched to a gene; V was cut back by 4 bases and J by 4 bases. The CDR3: CASSPRTGGLYEQYF. For the CDR3, the DNA is TGTGCCAGCAGCCCCCGGACAGGGGGCTTGTACGAGCAGTACTTC.

This clonotype was found many times. The chain uses TRBV5-1 and TRBJ2-3; TRBD2 matches 8 bases. This CDR3 has 15 residues. V dropped 1 base and J dropped 3; count of bases not matched to a gene: 4. Looked up from germline, CDR1 is SGHRS and CDR2 is YFSETQ. The CDR3 spells CASSLSGGGTDTQYF. CDR3 nucleotide sequence: TGCGCCAGCAGCTTGTCCGGGGGGGGGACAGATACGCAGTATTTT.

This clonotype was picked up a small number of times. This chain connects TRBV30 to TRBJ2-7; D gene ambiguous. The V and J ends lost 4 bases and 5 bases respectively, with 9 bases between them. The CDR3 has 11 residues. Germline V gene sequence: CDR1 GTSNPN, CDR2 SVGIG (reference sequence). Here the CDR3 reads CAWTGGHEQYF. The CDR3 nucleotides read TGTGCCTGGACGGGCGGACACGAGCAGTACTTC. The complete variable domain, with remaining parts taken from reference TRBV30 and TRBJ2-7, reads SQTIHQWPATLVQPVGSPLSLECTVEGTSNPNLYWYRQAAGRGLQLLFYSVGIGQISSEVPQNLSASRPQDRQFILSSKKLLLSDSGFYLCAWTGGHEQYFGPGTRLTVT.

There are a few counts of this clonotype. The J gene is TRBJ2-5, the V gene TRBV7-9; the match to TRBD2 covers 9 bases. The V gene end was trimmed by 2 bases and the J gene end by 2 bases; junction bases not matched to a gene: 6. Germline loops: CDR1 SEHNR, CDR2 FQNEAQ (reference sequence). The CDR3 spans 16 residues. The CDR3 DNA sequence: TGTGCCAGCAGCTTACCGACTAGCGGCATACAAGAGACCCAGTACTTC. Protein product: CASSLPTSGIQETQYF.

The sample holds one count of this clonotype. The chain joins TRBV11-2 to TRBJ1-5, with D perhaps matching TRBD1 (6 bases). Trimming took off 8 bases at V and 7 bases at J, with 18 bases between the two ends. This CDR3 spans 14 amino acids. CDR1 and CDR2 from the germline V gene are SGHAT and FQNNGV. CDR3: CASQASTGEQPQHF. CDR3 sequence (DNA): TGTGCCAGCCAAGCTTCGACAGGAGAGCAGCCCCAGCATTTT.

In its sample, this clonotype was seen many times. The chain combines TRBV10-2 with TRBJ2-5; D uncertain. The CDR3 is 15 residues long. The germline CDR1 and CDR2 sequences are WSHSY and SAAADI. Trimming stripped 4 bases from V and 0 bases from J, with 12 bases between. The CDR3 sequence: CASSVTPINQETQYF. The DNA for the CDR3 is TGCGCCAGCAGTGTGACCCCAATTAACCAAGAGACCCAGTACTTC.

This clonotype was seen a few times. The chain has TRBV18 and TRBJ2-7; 7 bases line up with TRBD2. Germline CDR1 reads KGHSH; CDR2 reads LQKENI. The ends lost 3 bases at V and 4 bases at J; junction bases unmatched: 3. The CDR3 consists of 13 residues. CDR3 DNA: TGTGCCAGCTCACCCGGGAGGAGTTACGAGCAGTACTTC. Its protein is CASSPGRSYEQYF.

This clonotype occurred many times. CDR3 bases: TGTGCCAGCACCCAAGATGCGAACACAGGGCATGAAAAACTGTTTTTT. It codes for CASTQDANTGHEKLFF. The rearrangement links TRBV12-3 or TRBV12-4 to TRBJ1-4; TRBD1 is a possible D gene (6 bases). V was trimmed by 7 bases and J by 6 bases, leaving 21 bases between them. The CDR3 spans 16 residues.

This clonotype was detected many times. The rearrangement uses TRBV5-5 and TRBJ2-2; D is unresolved. Germline-derived CDR1 and CDR2 are SGHKS and YYEKEE (reference sequence). Trimming shortened V by 0 bases and J by 0 bases, and 3 bases separated the two germline ends. This CDR3 has 14 amino acids. CDR3 nucleotides: TGTGCCAGCAGCTTGGCACCGAACACCGGGGAGCTGTTTTTT. Its protein product is CASSLAPNTGELFF.

In its sample, this clonotype was seen many times. The CDR3 nucleotides are TGTGCCAGCAGTCCCCTAGCGGGGGGTACGTTGGAGCAGTACTTC. It is translated as CASSPLAGGTLEQYF. The rearrangement uses TRBV6-1 and TRBJ2-7; 11 positions match TRBD2. V was clipped by 5 bases and J by 7 bases; unmatched bases: 10. CDR1 MNHNS and CDR2 SASEGT come from the germline V gene. CDR3 size: 15 residues.

The J gene is TRBJ2-7, the V gene TRBV5-1; tentative D call: TRBD2 (5 bases). CDR1 and CDR2 (germline): SGHRS, YFSETQ. The CDR3 has 12 amino acids. Trimming took 7 bases from V and 5 from J, leaving 13 bases between them. CDR3 DNA: TGCGCCAGCCCTAGGAGGATCAACGAGCAGTACTTC. Amino acids: CASPRRINEQYF.

Many counts were recorded for this clonotype. V and J are TRBV4-3 and TRBJ2-7; 10 positions agree with TRBD1. V trimming: 0 bases; J trimming: 4 bases; junction bases outside the gene matches: 3. The CDR3 contains 15 residues. CDR1 and CDR2 from the germline V gene are LGHNA and YSLEER. CDR3 loop: CASSQEGTGVYEQYF. CDR3 DNA sequence: TGCGCCAGCAGCCAAGAAGGGACAGGGGTTTACGAGCAGTACTTC.

The CDR3 here is CASALYSTDTQYF. In DNA form, the CDR3 reads TGTGCCAGCGCTCTATATAGCACAGATACGCAGTATTTT. The chain recombines TRBV7-3 with TRBJ2-3, with D uncertain. CDR1 and CDR2 from the germline V gene are SGHTA and FQGTGA. CDR3 size: 13 residues. With 8 bases removed from V and 0 bases from J, the gap between germline ends came to 9 bases.

There are many counts of this clonotype. The chain combines TRBV9 with TRBJ2-1, with D perhaps being TRBD1 or TRBD2 (6 bases each). The germline CDR1 and CDR2 sequences are SGDLS and YYNGEE. Between the trimmed V and J ends, which lost 0 bases and 2 bases, there was a span of 9 bases. The CDR3 covers 15 residues. In DNA form, the CDR3 reads TGTGCCAGCAGCGTAGAGGGGGGCCCCTACAATGAGCAGTTCTTC. Amino acid sequence: CASSVEGGPYNEQFF.

To note about this clonotype: A much larger clone is a single base away; this may be a read error. The V and J genes are TRBV7-9 and TRBJ1-6; D uncertain. V lost 5 bases and J 2 bases, leaving 13 bases between the germline ends. This CDR3 has 16 amino acids. Germline V gives CDR1 SEHNR, CDR2 FQNEAQ (reference sequence). The CDR3 loop reads CASSTNMAAYNSPLHF. The CDR3 bases are TGTGCCAGCAGCACTAACATGGCCGCCTATAATTCACCCCTCCACTTT.

The chain recombines TRBV7-6 with TRBJ2-2, with 8 bases identical to TRBD1. Trimming removed 2 bases from V and 4 bases from J; junction bases left unmatched: 12. The CDR3 length is 18 residues. CDR1 is SGHVS, CDR2 FNYEAQ, per germline. The CDR3 here is CASSLTRVGRGPTGELFF. CDR3 DNA sequence: TGTGCCAGCAGCTTAACGAGGGTTGGCAGGGGGCCCACCGGGGAGCTGTTTTTT.

This clonotype was recorded many times. This chain uses TRBV20-1 with TRBJ1-2; 7 bases match TRBD1. CDR3 size: 19 residues. V lost 3 bases to trimming and J lost 0 bases; unmatched junction nucleotides: 19. CDR1 is DFQATT, CDR2 SNEGSKA, per germline (reference sequence). The CDR3 here is CSASPTSWDSSQANYGYTF. CDR3 nucleotides: TGCAGTGCTAGTCCCACCTCCTGGGACAGCTCCCAAGCTAACTATGGCTACACCTTC.

This clonotype was found many times. This chain connects TRBV4-2 to TRBJ1-1; TRBD1 agrees at 8 bases. Germline V gene data show CDR1 as LGHNA and CDR2 as YNFKEQ. The CDR3 runs 16 residues. Unmatched junction bases numbered 12, after V lost 6 bases and J lost 3 bases. CDR3 sequence: CASRKGIRGLDTEAFF. CDR3 DNA sequence: TGTGCCAGCAGGAAAGGGATCAGGGGGCTGGACACTGAAGCTTTCTTT.

This clonotype was detected only a few times. The chain carries TRBV7-8 and TRBJ1-1; D remains unclear. The CDR3 extends over 15 amino acids. CDR1 and CDR2 (germline): SGHVS, FQNEAQ. The V gene lost 1 base and the J gene lost 1 base, with 10 bases spanning the gap. Written as DNA, the CDR3 is TGTGCCAGCAGCTTAGTCAGCAGCCCGAACACTGAAGCTTTCTTT. It translates to CASSLVSSPNTEAFF. Looking up the rest from reference TRBV7-8 and TRBJ1-1 gives the full variable domain: GAGVSQSPRYKVAKRGQDVALRCDPISGHVSLFWYQQALGQGPEFLTYFQNEAQLDKSGLPSDRFFAERPEGSVSTLKIQRTQQEDSAVYLCASSLVSSPNTEAFFGQGTRLTVV.

This clonotype was seen many times. This chain uses TRBV6-1 with TRBJ1-1; a weak D match, TRBD1 (6 bases). This CDR3 comprises 14 residues. V was trimmed by 7 bases and J by 1 base, leaving 13 bases between them. The germline V gene encodes CDR1 MNHNS and CDR2 SASEGT. The CDR3 loop is CASIYRVTNTEAFF. CDR3 nucleotide sequence: TGTGCCAGCATCTACAGGGTAACGAACACTGAAGCTTTCTTT.

This clonotype was detected many times. The CDR3 protein is CASRAGTGGGEQYF. The CDR3 DNA is TGTGCCAGCAGGGCCGGGACAGGGGGCGGCGAGCAGTACTTC. The chain recombines TRBV27 with TRBJ2-7; TRBD1 agrees at 12 bases. The CDR3 has 14 amino acids. The V segment lost 6 bases and the J segment 6 bases; nucleotides outside the gene matches: 6. The germline CDR1 and CDR2 sequences are MNHEY and SMNVEV (reference sequence).

This clonotype showed up many times. The chain couples TRBV4-2 to TRBJ2-1, with TRBD2 matching over 9 bases. V was clipped by 1 base and J by 10 bases; unmatched bases: 8. The CDR3 runs to 15 residues. Germline assignment: CDR1 LGHNA and CDR2 YNFKEQ. The DNA of the CDR3 is TGTGCCAGCAGCCAAGTCGGCGGGGGGGCCGAAGAGCAGTTCTTC. Amino acids: CASSQVGGGAEEQFF.

This clonotype came up many times. The rearrangement links TRBV5-1 to TRBJ2-7; possible D gene TRBD1, 5 bases. The germline V gene encodes CDR1 SGHRS and CDR2 YFSETQ. This CDR3 has 13 amino acids. V was pared by 4 bases and J by 5 bases, with 13 bases between. In DNA form, the CDR3 reads TGCGCCAGCAGCCTTCTCCCCAGGGACGAGCAGTACGTC. This translates into CASSLLPRDEQYV.

Ten or more counts support this clonotype. The chain recombines TRBV9 with TRBJ1-6, with D unresolved. V gave up 6 bases and J gave up 6 bases, with 19 bases separating them. Germline lookup yields CDR1 SGDLS and CDR2 YYNGEE. The CDR3 loop spans 16 amino acids. The CDR3 spells CASTYGRCGFNSPLHF. In DNA form, the CDR3 reads TGTGCCAGCACCTACGGCCGATGCGGATTTAATTCACCCCTCCACTTT.